This T cell receptor beta chain is from a study of cytomegalovirus exposure and HLA in healthy donors. Sequencing was performed with immunoSEQ multiplex PCR; in TCRdb, only in-frame clones are kept and a portion is missing. This table has around 60,000 clones, less than 96% appearing once. Germline V gene data show CDR1 as SGHDN and CDR2 as FVKESK. The CDR3 consists of 16 residues. The ends were cut back, 5 bases at V and 4 bases at J, with 17 bases in the middle. The sequencing sample was made of PBMCs. The chain uses TRBV14 and TRBJ2-2; maybe TRBD2 (6 bases). This clonotype was obtained from a woman under 30 in good health and CMV-seronegative. CDR3 nucleotides: TGTGCCAGCAGCGCAATAGGACTACCCAGCACCGGGGAGCTGTTTTTT. It is translated as CASSAIGLPSTGELFF.